This TCR beta chain was captured by sequencing in a study of CD8 T cells in Susac syndrome. Study-wide results and limits: The study conceded that relatively few individuals underwent its TCR sequencing and HLA analysis.

V lost 4 bases and J lost 11, with 11 bases in between. CDR1 is LGHDT and CDR2 is YNNKEL in the germline V gene (reference sequence). This CDR3 is 11 amino acids long. Sequencing targeted TCR beta in blood CD8+ and CD4+ T cells. Negative magnetic isolation gave CD8+ and CD4+ cells; FACS enriched CD8+ TEMRA. An amount of RNA that ranged from 0.5 to 1 ug was reverse transcribed with random hexamers. It was immunoSEQ multiplex PCR that amplified TCR beta CDR3 across 54 Vbeta and 13 Jbeta. TCRdb passed the immunoSEQ multiplex PCR reads through MiXCR, listing each CDR3 protein once. Seen here are 150,000 to 200,000 distinct CDR3 sequences, approximately 93% observed once, and the top ten hold about 0.095%. In regard to this clonotype: What it recognizes is unknown.

Material: CD4+ T cells from PBMCs. The receptor was derived from a human donor with multiple sclerosis. This sequence joins TRBV3-1 and TRBJ1-2; no clear D. CDR3: CASSLRVEYTF. The CDR3 coding sequence is TGTGCCAGCAGCCTCCGGGTCGAGTACACCTTC.